This T cell receptor (beta chain) was obtained from a study of shared clonotypes between healthy human individuals. V shed 4 bases, J shed 4 bases, and the junction held 15 bases outside the gene matches. The CDR3 length is 17 residues. Per the germline V gene, CDR1 is SGHRS and CDR2 is YFSETQ. General study findings and limits: About 5% was the fraction of naive CD4 clonotypes found shared across four donors. Limited genetic and exposure-history diversity came from having few donors. Generally, naive subsets came out with larger estimated richness than memory subsets.

Naive CD8 cells were CD45RO-negative, positively selected for CCR7, excluding terminally differentiated effector memory CD45RA+ cells. The data were produced by immunoSEQ multiplex PCR, yet TCRdb's version contains in-frame clones alone and is incomplete. The sample gives a few hundred thousand clones, around 95% of which show up once; around 0.097% is in the top ten. On this clone itself: Its antigen is as yet unknown.

The chain employs TRBV5-1 and TRBJ2-7, with TRBD1 identical over 9 bases. Sample: naive CD8+ T cells sorted from blood. The TCR comes from a woman aged 30 to 39 in good health. As DNA, the CDR3 is TGCGCCAGCAGCACGTCACCGGGACAGGGATTCCAATACGAGCAGTACTTC. Its protein product is CASSTSPGQGFQYEQYF.